This T cell receptor (beta chain) was sequenced for a study of cytomegalovirus exposure and HLA in healthy donors. General study findings and limits: Judged likely to be a sequencing artifact was a cluster of highly shared sequence variants. In a later analysis, TCR beta V- and J-gene trimming was associated with a missense DCLRE1C variant.

As for this clone: Its target is not known.

The PCR made use of 60 Vbeta and 13 Jbeta primers. Measured with immunoSEQ multiplex PCR; TCRdb has only the in-frame clones, and not every one. This sample carries about 190,000 clones, around 86% of them seen once, and the ten largest clones take roughly 1.3%. The sequence was collected from a man aged 30 to 39 in good health and CMV-seronegative. Sample: PBMCs.

The CDR3 nucleotides read TGCGCCAGCAGCTTCGCCCCGACAGGAACCCGGGGCGAGCAGTACTTC. This gives the protein CASSFAPTGTRGEQYF. The rearrangement uses TRBV5-1 and TRBJ2-7, with D maybe TRBD1 (6 bases). The CDR3 spans 16 residues. V lost 2 bases to trimming and J lost 6 bases, with 21 bases between them. Per germline, CDR1 SGHRS and CDR2 YFSETQ.